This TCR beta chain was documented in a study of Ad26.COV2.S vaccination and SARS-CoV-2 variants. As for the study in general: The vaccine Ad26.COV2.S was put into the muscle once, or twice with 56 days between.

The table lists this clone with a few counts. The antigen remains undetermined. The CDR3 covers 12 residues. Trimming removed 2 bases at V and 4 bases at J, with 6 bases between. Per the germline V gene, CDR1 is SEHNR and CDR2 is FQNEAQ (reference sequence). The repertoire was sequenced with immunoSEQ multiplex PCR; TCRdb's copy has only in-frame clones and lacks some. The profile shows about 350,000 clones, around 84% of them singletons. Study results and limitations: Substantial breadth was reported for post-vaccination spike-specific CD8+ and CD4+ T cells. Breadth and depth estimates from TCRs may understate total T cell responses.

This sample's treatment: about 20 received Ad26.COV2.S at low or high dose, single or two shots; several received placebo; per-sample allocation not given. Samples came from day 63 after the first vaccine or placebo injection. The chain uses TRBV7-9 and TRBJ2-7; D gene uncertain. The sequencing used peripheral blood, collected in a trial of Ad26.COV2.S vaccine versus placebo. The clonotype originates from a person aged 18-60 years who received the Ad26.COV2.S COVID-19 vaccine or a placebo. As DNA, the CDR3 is TGTGCCAGCAGCTTATCCCGTTACGAGCAGTACTTC. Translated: CASSLSRYEQYF.